The source of this TCR beta chain is a study of prognosis after radiotherapy for stage I lung cancer. Study background: Stage I non-small cell lung cancer patients were enrolled between early 2018 and 2019.

With respect to this clonotype: Its cognate antigen is unknown.

Regarding the study as a whole: Lower Shannon entropy values were found after stereotactic body radiation therapy in patients who developed distant metastases. Compared with a median of around 9,900 beforehand, unique TCR clone counts dropped to around 7,000 after stereotactic body radiation therapy.

Multiplex PCR in two rounds served to amplify TCR beta CDR3 from genomic DNA. Amplification in first-round PCR relied on primers specific to each TRBV and TRBJ gene. In TCRdb, the multiplex PCR reads were re-called with MiXCR into one record per CDR3 protein. The sample holds some 39,000 distinct CDR3 sequences, around a quarter seen once. The specimen comprised PBMCs, sampled before or after stereotactic body radiation therapy (not recorded which). The receptor was isolated from a donor of 50 years or more with non-small cell lung cancer.

CDR3 in DNA: TGTGCCAGCAGCCTGACAGAGATGACCACAGATACGCAGTATTTT. Translation gives CASSLTEMTTDTQYF. The gene calls are TRBV2 and TRBJ2-3, with a weak D call TRBD1 (5 bases). CDR1 and CDR2 from the germline V gene are SNHLY and FYNNEI. The CDR3 is 15 residues long. Between the trimmed V and J ends, which lost 6 bases and 2 bases, there was a span of 15 bases.